The present T cell receptor beta chain was sequenced within a study of T cells in women clearing cervical HPV infection. Repertoires were generated with immunoSEQ multiplex PCR, while TCRdb's copy carries only in-frame clones and drops some. Its clone listing holds about 40,000 clones. Sequenced: blood buffy coat. The clonotype comes from a woman between 18 and 70 years old with a cervical HPV16 infection that either progressed to CIN3+ or cleared (not recorded which).

CDR3 DNA (partial): TGCAGTGCTAGTTACAGGGCAATCCAAGAGACC. Translated: CSASYRAIQET. The full CDR3 protein is CSASYRAIQETQYF. The chain uses TRBV20-1 and TRBJ2-5, with a possible D match to TRBD1 (6 bases). The CDR3 end is not reached by the read, which stops 3 residues before it; the germline J gene fills it in. Germline values: CDR1 DFQATT, CDR2 SNEGSKA (reference sequence). The V gene lost 3 bases and the J gene lost 1 base, with 12 bases spanning the gap. CDR3 length: 14 residues.